Below are 11 T cell receptor beta chains sequenced from a single sample in a study of vaccination and CD4 T cells after COVID-19. What these receptors recognize is not known. Once obtained from cultured CD4+ T cells, the DNA was sequenced using the Oncomine TCR Beta short-read assay. TCRdb reprocessed the PCR reads with MiXCR, giving one entry per CDR3 protein. Found here are about 5,400 distinct CDR3 sequences, less than 45% of them singletons; the top ten hold less than 30%. Treatment: approximately nine-day PBMC culture with coronavirus spike peptide pools or control peptides (ViraFEST assay). Gathering of the CD4+ T cells, from the unexposed donor, took place before the COVID-19 pandemic (2011-2018). Material for sequencing was CD4+ T cells from blood, cultured in vitro. These receptors were obtained from a human donor in good health.

This clonotype was detected only a few times. The gene calls are TRBV10-1 and TRBJ1-6, with D tentatively TRBD1 (6 bases). Germline-derived CDR1 and CDR2 are WNHNN and SYGVQD (reference sequence). The CDR3 sequence is 13 residues long. Trimming took off 6 bases at V and 7 bases at J, with 10 bases between the two ends. The CDR3 DNA sequence: TGCGCCAGCAGCGAACAGGGAAATTCACCCCTCCACTTT. It is translated as CASSEQGNSPLHF.

This clonotype was counted only a few times. The rearrangement uses TRBV6-1 and TRBJ1-1; D call uncertain. CDR3 length: 13 amino acids. CDR1 is MNHNS, CDR2 SASEGT, per germline. V shed 7 bases and J shed 1 base, with 10 bases lying between them. CDR3 loop: CASIPTSNTEAFF. The CDR3 region has the DNA TGTGCCAGCATTCCGACATCGAACACTGAAGCTTTCTTT.

The CDR3 DNA sequence: TGTGCCAGTAGACCCCCCCTTGGAACTGAAGCTTTCTTT. It codes for CASRPPLGTEAFF. The chain has TRBV19 and TRBJ1-1; D is uncertain. The germline CDR1 and CDR2 sequences are LNHDA and SQIVND (reference sequence). Between the trimmed V and J ends, which lost 6 bases and 5 bases, there was a span of 13 bases. This CDR3 contains 13 residues.

V usage is TRBV5-1 and J usage is TRBJ1-5; maybe TRBD1 (5 bases). The CDR3 length is 16 residues. CDR1 and CDR2 from the germline V gene are SGHRS and YFSETQ. Trimming removed 1 base at V and 4 bases at J, with 15 bases between. The CDR3 DNA sequence: TGCGCCAGCAGCTTGAATGGGGGATCCCCAAATCAGCCCCAGCATTTT. Its protein product is CASSLNGGSPNQPQHF.

This clonotype turned up a few times. The chain carries TRBV12-3 or TRBV12-4 and TRBJ1-5; TRBD1 matches 7 bases. The CDR3 length is 12 residues. Unmatched junction bases numbered 7, after V lost 6 bases and J lost 11 bases. The CDR3 spells CASSHDRATQHF. The CDR3, as DNA: TGTGCCAGCAGCCACGACAGGGCCACCCAGCATTTT.

The J gene is TRBJ2-3, the V gene TRBV6-4, with D unresolved. Trimming cost V 5 bases and J 4 bases, with 4 bases left between them. This CDR3 is built from 11 residues. CDR1 and CDR2 from the germline V gene are MRHNA and SNTAGT. The CDR3 sequence: CASSLADTQYF. The CDR3 nucleotides are TGTGCCAGCAGTCTGGCAGATACGCAGTATTTT.

The sample holds a few counts of this clonotype. The gene calls are TRBV20-1 and TRBJ1-1; no definite D call. In germline, CDR1 is DFQATT, CDR2 SNEGSKA (reference sequence). This CDR3 spans 14 amino acids. Trimming took 1 base from V and 0 from J, leaving 9 bases between them. Here the CDR3 reads CSARGQPMNTEAFF. In DNA, the CDR3 is TGCAGTGCTAGAGGACAACCAATGAACACTGAAGCTTTCTTT.

The CDR3 region has the DNA TGTGCCAGCAGTGAACTTCTGGGCGACGTGGCCACCTTC. Its translation: CASSELLGDVATF. The chain employs TRBV6-1 and TRBJ1-2; unclear D gene. The CDR3 consists of 13 residues. V lost 2 bases and J lost 13, with 17 bases in between. Germline V gene data show CDR1 as MNHNS and CDR2 as SASEGT.

The chain recombines TRBV6-5 with TRBJ2-7; D ambiguous. This CDR3 has 13 amino acids. V gave up 2 bases and J gave up 1 base, with 6 bases separating them. Per germline, CDR1 MNHEY and CDR2 SVGAGI. The CDR3, as DNA: TGTGCCAGCAGTTACCCGGGTTCCTACGAGCAGTACTTC. This gives the protein CASSYPGSYEQYF.

The chain combines TRBV5-1 with TRBJ1-1; D call uncertain. The V end was cut by 7 bases, the J end by 3 bases, with 7 bases between. The CDR3 totals 11 residues. The germline gives CDR1 SGHRS, CDR2 YFSETQ. The CDR3 DNA follows: TGCGCCAGCCAACTCGACACTGAAGCTTTCTTT. Its translation: CASQLDTEAFF.

DNA of the CDR3: TGCAGTGCTAGCGTTGAGTGGTGGGGGTTGAACACTGAAGCTTTCTTT. Translating it yields CSASVEWWGLNTEAFF. The V gene is TRBV20-1, the J gene TRBJ1-1; D is possibly TRBD1 (5 bases). V lost 3 bases, J lost 0 bases, and 17 bases lay in between. This CDR3 is built from 16 residues. Germline V lookup: CDR1 DFQATT, CDR2 SNEGSKA (reference sequence).